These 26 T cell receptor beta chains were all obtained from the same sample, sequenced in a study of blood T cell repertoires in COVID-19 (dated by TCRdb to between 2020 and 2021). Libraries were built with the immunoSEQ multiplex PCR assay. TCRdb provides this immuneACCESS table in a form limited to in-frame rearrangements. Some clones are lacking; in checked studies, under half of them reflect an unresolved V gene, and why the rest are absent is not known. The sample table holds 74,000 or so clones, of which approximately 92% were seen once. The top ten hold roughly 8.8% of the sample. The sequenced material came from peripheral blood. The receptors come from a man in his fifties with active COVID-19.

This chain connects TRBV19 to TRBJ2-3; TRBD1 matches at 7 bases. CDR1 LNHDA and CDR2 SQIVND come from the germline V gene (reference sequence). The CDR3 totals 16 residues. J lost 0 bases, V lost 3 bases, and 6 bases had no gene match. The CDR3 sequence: CASSIFLQGSTDTQYF. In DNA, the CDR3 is TGTGCCAGTAGTATCTTTTTACAGGGGAGCACAGATACGCAGTATTTT.

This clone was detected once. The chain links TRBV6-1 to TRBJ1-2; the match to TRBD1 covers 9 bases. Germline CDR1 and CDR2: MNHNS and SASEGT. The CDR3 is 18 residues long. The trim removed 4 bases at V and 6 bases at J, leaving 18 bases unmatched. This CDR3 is CASSVQGGNRDRANGYTF. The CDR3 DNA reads TGTGCCAGCAGTGTACAAGGTGGCAATCGGGACAGGGCGAATGGCTACACCTTC.

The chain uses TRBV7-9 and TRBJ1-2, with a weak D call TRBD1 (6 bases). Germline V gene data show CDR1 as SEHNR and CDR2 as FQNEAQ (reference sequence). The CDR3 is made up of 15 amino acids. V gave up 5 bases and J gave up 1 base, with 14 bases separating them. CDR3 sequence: CASSISQGVNYGYTF. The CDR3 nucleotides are TGTGCCAGCAGCATATCACAGGGAGTTAACTATGGCTACACCTTC.

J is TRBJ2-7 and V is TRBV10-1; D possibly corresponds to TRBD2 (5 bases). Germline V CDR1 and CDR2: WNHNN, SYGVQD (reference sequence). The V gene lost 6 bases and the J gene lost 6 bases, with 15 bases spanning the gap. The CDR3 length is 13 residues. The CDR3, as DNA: TGCGCCAGCAGCGCCGGCGGGTCAGGCGAGCAGTACTTC. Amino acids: CASSAGGSGEQYF.

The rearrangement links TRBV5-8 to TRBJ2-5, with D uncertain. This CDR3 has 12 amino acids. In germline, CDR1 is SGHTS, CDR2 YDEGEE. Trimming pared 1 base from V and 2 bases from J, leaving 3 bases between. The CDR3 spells CASSLYQETQYF. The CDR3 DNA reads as TGTGCCAGCAGCTTGTATCAAGAGACCCAGTACTTC.

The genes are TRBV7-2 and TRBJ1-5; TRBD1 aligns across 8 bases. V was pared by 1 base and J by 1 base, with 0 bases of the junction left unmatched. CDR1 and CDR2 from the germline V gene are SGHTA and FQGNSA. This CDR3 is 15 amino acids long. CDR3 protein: CASSLDRGSNQPQHF. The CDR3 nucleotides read TGTGCCAGCAGCTTAGACAGGGGGAGCAATCAGCCCCAGCATTTT.

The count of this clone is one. This chain's CDR3 is CASSPRDYYYEQYF. The CDR3 bases are TGCGCCAGCAGCCCCCGGGACTATTACTACGAGCAGTACTTC. The V gene is TRBV5-1, the J gene TRBJ2-7; 7 positions match TRBD2. The V segment lost 4 bases and the J segment 3 bases; nucleotides outside the gene matches: 7. The CDR3 has 14 amino acids. Germline loops: CDR1 SGHRS, CDR2 YFSETQ.

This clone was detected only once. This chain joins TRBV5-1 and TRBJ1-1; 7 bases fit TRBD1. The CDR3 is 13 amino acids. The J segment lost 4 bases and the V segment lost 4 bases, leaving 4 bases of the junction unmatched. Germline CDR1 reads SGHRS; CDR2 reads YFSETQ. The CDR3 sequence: CASSLTGFTEAFF. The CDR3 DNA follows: TGCGCCAGCAGCCTGACAGGGTTCACTGAAGCTTTCTTT.

In nucleotides, the CDR3 is TGTGCCAGCAGATCCTACAGGTCGAACACCGGGGAGCTGTTTTTT. Translation: CASRSYRSNTGELFF. The chain recombines TRBV7-9 with TRBJ2-2; tentatively, D is TRBD1 (5 bases). V was clipped by 6 bases and J by 0 bases, with 11 bases between them. Germline CDR1 and CDR2: SEHNR and FQNEAQ (reference sequence). This CDR3 is 15 amino acids long.

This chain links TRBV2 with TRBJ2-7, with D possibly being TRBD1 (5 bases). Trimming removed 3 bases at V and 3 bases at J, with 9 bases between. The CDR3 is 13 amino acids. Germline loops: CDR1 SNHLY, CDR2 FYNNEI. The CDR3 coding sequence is TGTGCCAGCAGTGAGAGACAGCTCTACGAGCAGTACTTC. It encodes CASSERQLYEQYF.

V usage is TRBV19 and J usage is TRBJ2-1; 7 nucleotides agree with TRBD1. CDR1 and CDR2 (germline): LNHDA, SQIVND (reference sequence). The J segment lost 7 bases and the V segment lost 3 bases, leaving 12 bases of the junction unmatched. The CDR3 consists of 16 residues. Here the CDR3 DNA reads TGTGCCAGTAGTATCGATCACAGGGGAAAAAAGAATGAGCAGTTCTTC. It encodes CASSIDHRGKKNEQFF.

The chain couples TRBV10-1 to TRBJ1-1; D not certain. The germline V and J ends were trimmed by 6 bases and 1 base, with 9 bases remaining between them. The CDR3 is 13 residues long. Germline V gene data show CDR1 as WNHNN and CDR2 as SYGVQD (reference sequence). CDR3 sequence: CASRGRGNTEAFF. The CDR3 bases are TGCGCCAGCAGAGGACGGGGGAACACTGAAGCTTTCTTT.

DNA for the CDR3: TGTGCCACCAGTGATTGGGGGGTAGATACGCAGTATTTT. Protein sequence: CATSDWGVDTQYF. The chain recombines TRBV24-1 with TRBJ2-3; maybe TRBD2 (6 bases). CDR3 length equals 13 residues. With 2 bases removed from V and 5 bases from J, the gap between germline ends came to 7 bases. Looked up from germline, CDR1 is KGHDR and CDR2 is SFDVKD.

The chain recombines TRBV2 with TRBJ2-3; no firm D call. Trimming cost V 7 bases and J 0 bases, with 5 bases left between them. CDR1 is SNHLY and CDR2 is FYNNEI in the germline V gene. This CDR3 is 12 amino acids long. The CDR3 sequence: CASTYSTDTQYF. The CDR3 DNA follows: TGTGCCAGCACCTATAGCACAGATACGCAGTATTTT.

Written as DNA, the CDR3 is TGTGCCAGCCTGATAGGGGTAGCGGGGGGGCCCTACCCAACAGATACGCAGTATTTT. It specifies CASLIGVAGGPYPTDTQYF. The rearrangement links TRBV21-1 to TRBJ2-3; TRBD2, the D gene given by the table, was not confirmed from the DNA. TRBV21-1 is a pseudogene locus. The CDR3 loop spans 19 amino acids.

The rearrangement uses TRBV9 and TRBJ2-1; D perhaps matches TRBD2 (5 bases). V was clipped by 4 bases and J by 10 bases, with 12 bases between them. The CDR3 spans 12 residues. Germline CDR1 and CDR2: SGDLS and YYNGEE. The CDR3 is CASSPFEGEQFF. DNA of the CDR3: TGTGCCAGCAGCCCCTTCGAGGGCGAGCAGTTCTTC.

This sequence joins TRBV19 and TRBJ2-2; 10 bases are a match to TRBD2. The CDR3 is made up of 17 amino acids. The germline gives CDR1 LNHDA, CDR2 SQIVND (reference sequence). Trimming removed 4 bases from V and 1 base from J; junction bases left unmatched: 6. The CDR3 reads CASSRHLAGVNTGELFF. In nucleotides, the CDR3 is TGTGCCAGTAGTAGACATCTAGCGGGGGTGAACACCGGGGAGCTGTTTTTT.

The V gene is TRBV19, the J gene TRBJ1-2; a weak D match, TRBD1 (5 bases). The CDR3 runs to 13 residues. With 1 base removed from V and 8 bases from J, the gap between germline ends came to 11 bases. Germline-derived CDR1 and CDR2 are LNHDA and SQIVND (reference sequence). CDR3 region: CASSIAAKGGYTF. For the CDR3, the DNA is TGTGCCAGTAGTATAGCGGCCAAGGGGGGCTACACCTTC.

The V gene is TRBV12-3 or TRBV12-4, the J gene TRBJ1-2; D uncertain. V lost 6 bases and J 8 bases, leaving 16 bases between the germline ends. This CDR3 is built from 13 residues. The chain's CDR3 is CASRLGGSRGYTF. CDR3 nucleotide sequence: TGTGCCAGCAGACTTGGCGGGTCTCGAGGCTACACCTTC.

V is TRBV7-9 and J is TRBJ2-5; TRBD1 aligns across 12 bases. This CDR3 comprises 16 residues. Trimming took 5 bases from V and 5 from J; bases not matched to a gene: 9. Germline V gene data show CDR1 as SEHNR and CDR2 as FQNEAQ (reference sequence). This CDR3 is CASSVRDRGRRETQYF. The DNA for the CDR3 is TGTGCCAGCAGCGTTAGGGACAGGGGGCGACGGGAGACCCAGTACTTC.

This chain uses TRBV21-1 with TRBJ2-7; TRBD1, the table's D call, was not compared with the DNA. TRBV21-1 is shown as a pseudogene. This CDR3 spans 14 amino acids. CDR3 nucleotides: TGTGCCAGCAGCAAAGGTAGGGGGAAGTACGAGCAGTACTTC. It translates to CASSKGRGKYEQYF.

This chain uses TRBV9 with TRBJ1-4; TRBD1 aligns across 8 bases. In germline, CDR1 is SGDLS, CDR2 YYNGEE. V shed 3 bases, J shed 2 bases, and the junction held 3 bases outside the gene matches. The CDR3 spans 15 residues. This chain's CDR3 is CASSARQGTNEKLFF. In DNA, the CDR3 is TGTGCCAGCAGCGCCCGACAGGGGACTAATGAAAAACTGTTTTTT.

The chain's CDR3 is CASSQGAAGATDTQYF. The CDR3 DNA follows: TGCGCCAGCAGCCAAGGTGCAGCGGGGGCGACAGATACGCAGTATTTT. V gene TRBV4-1 combines with J gene TRBJ2-3; 8 bases align to TRBD2. V shed 1 base, J shed 3 bases, and the junction held 6 bases outside the gene matches. In germline, CDR1 is MGHRA, CDR2 YSYEKL. The CDR3 covers 16 residues.

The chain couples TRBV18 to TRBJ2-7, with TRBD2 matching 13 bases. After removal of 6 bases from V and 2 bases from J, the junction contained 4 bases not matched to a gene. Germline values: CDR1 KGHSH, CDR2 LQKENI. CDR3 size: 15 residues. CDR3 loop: CASSLGLAGAYEQYF. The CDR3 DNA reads TGTGCCAGCTCGCTCGGACTAGCGGGGGCCTACGAGCAGTACTTC.

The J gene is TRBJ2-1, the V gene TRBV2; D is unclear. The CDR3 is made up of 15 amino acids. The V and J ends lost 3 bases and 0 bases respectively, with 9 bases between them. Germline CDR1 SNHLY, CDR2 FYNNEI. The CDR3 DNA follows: TGTGCCAGCAGTGAGCTCACGAGCTCCTACAATGAGCAGTTCTTC. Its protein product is CASSELTSSYNEQFF.

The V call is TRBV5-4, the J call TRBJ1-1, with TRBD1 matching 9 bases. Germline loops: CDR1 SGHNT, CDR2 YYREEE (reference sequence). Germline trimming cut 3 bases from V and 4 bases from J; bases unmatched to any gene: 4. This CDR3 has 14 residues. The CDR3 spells CASSWTGARTEAFF. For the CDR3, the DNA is TGTGCCAGCAGCTGGACAGGGGCTCGCACTGAAGCTTTCTTT.